The sequence of this TCR beta chain was determined in a study of regulatory T cells in long-lasting Graves disease. Stated time point: newly diagnosed GD, antithyroid drugs for less than 3 months. PBMCs provided the RNA from which the TCR library was made. Arm-PCR of CDR3 regions and iRepertoire HTBI primers were used to build TCR beta libraries. TCRdb called the multiplex PCR reads again in MiXCR, with one record for every CDR3 protein. Of 240,000 or so distinct CDR3 sequences listed, 20% are singletons. Whole-study results and caveats: Between persistent patients, 2,500 to 3,500 public clonotypes were shared, exceeding the approximately 870 shared between new patients. Less diverse TCR repertoires were seen in persistent Graves' patients than in newly diagnosed ones.

As regards this clonotype: The antigen remains undetermined.

Sequencing was performed on peripheral blood mononuclear cells (PBMCs), taken at new diagnosis, from a patient treated with antithyroid drugs. The clonotype comes from a female donor with Graves disease.

The CDR3 reads CSARDTGGITDTQYF. CDR3 nucleotide sequence: TGCAGTGCTAGAGATACGGGGGGTATCACAGATACGCAGTATTTT. The genes are TRBV20-1 and TRBJ2-3; 7 bases agree with TRBD2. CDR1 DFQATT and CDR2 SNEGSKA come from the germline V gene (reference sequence). J was trimmed by 2 bases and V by 0 bases; bases with no gene match: 5. The CDR3 covers 15 residues.